Presented here are 28 T cell receptor beta chains from one specimen sequenced in a study of memory CD4+ T cells and cytomegalovirus serostatus. Single viable CD3+CD4+CD8-CD45RO+ cells were sorted as the memory CD4+ T cells. This table comes from immunoSEQ multiplex PCR, and its TCRdb copy is limited to in-frame clones, with some not included. The sample has over 50,000 clones; 82% are singletons. Sequenced input: memory CD4+ T cells from blood. Every receptor here comes from an adult in good health and CMV-seronegative.

In this sample, this clone turned up a few times. V and J are TRBV28 and TRBJ1-1; D uncertain. Germline V lookup: CDR1 MDHEN, CDR2 SYDVKM. The CDR3 has 11 residues. The V end was cut by 3 bases, the J end by 11 bases, with 10 bases between. Here the CDR3 DNA reads TGTGCCAGCAGTTTTGGGAGGATCGCTTTCTTT. It yields the protein CASSFGRIAFF.

The V gene is TRBV6-9, the J gene TRBJ1-4; D gene unclear. From germline, CDR1 is MNHGY and CDR2 SVAAGI. V lost 3 bases and J lost 6, with 23 bases in between. The CDR3 runs 18 residues. The CDR3 sequence: CASSYPPPQRACDEKLFF. The CDR3 bases are TGTGCCAGCAGTTACCCCCCGCCCCAGAGGGCGTGTGATGAAAAACTGTTTTTT.

This clone occurred once. Additional DNA sequences in this sample encode the identical CDR3. The chain is built from TRBV5-1 and TRBJ2-5; D is perhaps TRBD2 (6 bases). Between the trimmed V and J ends, which lost 2 bases and 5 bases, there was a span of 10 bases. The CDR3 has 13 amino acids. The V gene's germline CDR1 is SGHRS and CDR2 YFSETQ. The CDR3 coding sequence is TGCGCCAGCAGCTTAGGAGGAGGGGAGACCCAGTACTTC. Translation gives CASSLGGGETQYF.

This chain connects TRBV7-9 to TRBJ1-5, with a weak D call TRBD1 (5 bases). V lost 1 base to trimming and J lost 6 bases, with 7 bases between them. The CDR3 loop spans 13 amino acids. Germline V gene lookup returns CDR1 SEHNR and CDR2 FQNEAQ (reference sequence). CDR3 DNA sequence: TGTGCCAGCAGCTTAGGGGGGGGTCAGCCCCAGCATTTT. It specifies CASSLGGGQPQHF.

The CDR3: CATVVAGANVLTF. The CDR3 DNA reads TGTGCCACTGTAGTAGCTGGGGCCAACGTCCTGACTTTC. The chain is built from TRBV7-8 and TRBJ2-6; D is unresolved. With 10 bases removed from V and 2 bases from J, the gap between germline ends came to 9 bases. The CDR3 has 13 amino acids. CDR1 SGHVS and CDR2 FQNEAQ come from the germline V gene. The variable domain in full, with the rest retrieved from reference TRBV7-8 and TRBJ2-6, is GAGVSQSPRYKVAKRGQDVALRCDPISGHVSLFWYQQALGQGPEFLTYFQNEAQLDKSGLPSDRFFAERPEGSVSTLKIQRTQQEDSAVYLCATVVAGANVLTFGAGSRLTVL.

V usage is TRBV18 and J usage is TRBJ2-7; D is undetermined. V was shortened by 8 bases and J by 5 bases, with 13 bases between the two germline ends. Germline CDR1 and CDR2: KGHSH and LQKENI. The CDR3 has 12 amino acids. CDR3 residues: CASGSNRDEQYF. CDR3 sequence (DNA): TGTGCCAGCGGATCTAATCGTGACGAGCAGTACTTC.

This chain uses TRBV4-3 with TRBJ1-2; 7 bases align to TRBD1. Germline CDR1 LGHNA, CDR2 YSLEER. The V gene end was trimmed by 0 bases and the J gene end by 5 bases; junction bases not matched to a gene: 6. The CDR3 is 15 amino acids. DNA for the CDR3: TGCGCCAGCAGCCAAGAGGGGACAGTTATTTATGGCTACACCTTC. Amino acids: CASSQEGTVIYGYTF.

In this sample, this clone turned up once. The chain joins TRBV11-2 to TRBJ2-1; 7 bases line up with TRBD2. The CDR3 has 16 amino acids. The trim removed 5 bases at V and 9 bases at J, leaving 16 bases unmatched. From germline, CDR1 is SGHAT and CDR2 FQNNGV. CDR3 bases: TGTGCCAGCAGCGCAGCAGTGGGAGGGCCTTGGGTTGAGCAGTTCTTC. Amino acids: CASSAAVGGPWVEQFF.

The chain uses TRBV4-1 and TRBJ2-1; 7 nucleotides align to TRBD2. The CDR3 sequence is 15 residues long. V dropped 5 bases and J dropped 2; count of bases not matched to a gene: 6. The germline gives CDR1 MGHRA, CDR2 YSYEKL. The CDR3 DNA sequence: TGCGCCAGCAGCGGCCTAGCGGCGACCTACAATGAGCAGTTCTTC. It translates to CASSGLAATYNEQFF.

The rearrangement uses TRBV10-3 and TRBJ2-7; 7 nucleotides agree with TRBD1. Germline loops: CDR1 ENHRY, CDR2 SYGVKD. The CDR3 sequence is 13 residues long. The V and J ends lost 4 bases and 3 bases, in that order; junction bases with no gene match: 3. The CDR3 nucleotides are TGTGCCATCAGTGGGCGACAGGGCTACGAGCAGTACTTC. This translates into CAISGRQGYEQYF.

This rearrangement joins TRBV2 to TRBJ1-3, with a weak D call TRBD1 (5 bases). The germline gives CDR1 SNHLY, CDR2 FYNNEI. The CDR3 is made up of 14 amino acids. Trimming took 6 bases from V and 0 from J, leaving 9 bases between them. CDR3 DNA sequence: TGTGCCAGCAGGGGGGGGTACTCTGGAAACACCATATATTTT. Protein product: CASRGGYSGNTIYF.

As to this clone: The junction does not match germline at one end; this may be a read error. The V gene is TRBV9, the J gene TRBJ2-2; D ambiguous. The length of the CDR3 is 13 residues. CDR1 and CDR2 from the germline V gene are SGDLS and YYNGEE. Here the CDR3 DNA reads TGCGCCAGCAGCGTAACGGTGGTCGGGGAGCTGTTTTTT. Translation: CASSVTVVGELFF.

Turning to this clone: This sample includes further DNA sequences coding for the same CDR3. This chain connects TRBV19 to TRBJ1-5; 7 nucleotides align to TRBD1. CDR1 LNHDA and CDR2 SQIVND come from the germline V gene (reference sequence). The CDR3 is 13 residues long. The junction had 6 bases not matched to a gene; V was cut back by 6 bases and J by 7 bases. The chain's CDR3 is CASSPRQGQPQHF. CDR3 bases: TGTGCCAGTAGCCCTAGACAGGGACAGCCCCAGCATTTT.

The chain uses TRBV28 and TRBJ2-5; D gene uncertain. Trimming left V 8 bases short and J 5 bases short, with 12 bases between. Germline CDR1 reads MDHEN; CDR2 reads SYDVKM. The CDR3 is made up of 12 amino acids. CDR3 nucleotides: TGTGCCAGCGAGGCCGGGCGGGAGACCCAGTACTTC. The encoded protein is CASEAGRETQYF. Using reference TRBV28 and TRBJ2-5 for the parts outside the CDR3, the full variable domain is DVKVTQSSRYLVKRTGEKVFLECVQDMDHENMFWYRQDPGLGLRLIYFSYDVKMKEKGDIPEGYSVSREKKERFSLILESASTNQTSMYLCASEAGRETQYFGPGTRLLVL.

The chain uses TRBV19 and TRBJ2-4; D may be TRBD1 (5 bases). The CDR3 sequence is 14 residues long. The germline gives CDR1 LNHDA, CDR2 SQIVND (reference sequence). V was trimmed by 6 bases and J by 2 bases, leaving 11 bases between them. The DNA for the CDR3 is TGTGCCAGTAGCTCAGGGTTGTCCAAAAACATTCAGTACTTC. Its translation: CASSSGLSKNIQYF.

This chain uses TRBV7-3 with TRBJ1-1, with TRBD1 identical over 7 bases. The CDR3 runs to 14 residues. J lost 7 bases, V lost 4 bases, and 9 bases had no gene match. Germline values: CDR1 SGHTA, CDR2 FQGTGA. Here the CDR3 DNA reads TGTGCCAGCAGCTGGGGGGACAGTTCCCTTGAAGCTTTCTTT. Encoded protein: CASSWGDSSLEAFF.

This clone came up a few times. The V gene is TRBV29-1, the J gene TRBJ1-1; D gene ambiguous. This CDR3 comprises 12 residues. Germline V gene data show CDR1 as SQVTM and CDR2 as ANQGSEA. Trimming cost V 6 bases and J 0 bases, with 8 bases left between them. DNA of the CDR3: TGCAGCGTCAGAACAGTGAACACTGAAGCTTTCTTT. Translating gives CSVRTVNTEAFF.

The V call is TRBV7-3, the J call TRBJ2-6; D is uncertain. The V and J ends lost 4 bases and 0 bases respectively, with 13 bases between them. The CDR3 has 17 amino acids. Germline values: CDR1 SGHTA, CDR2 FQGTGA. CDR3 DNA: TGTGCCAGCAGCTCTAGGATCCTGGGCTCTGGGGCCAACGTCCTGACTTTC. Translation gives CASSSRILGSGANVLTF.

This clone was detected once. V usage is TRBV5-1 and J usage is TRBJ2-5, with 8 bases identical to TRBD2. Trimming at V came to 1 base and at J to 5 bases, leaving 4 bases not matched to a gene. CDR1 is SGHRS, CDR2 YFSETQ, per germline. This CDR3 spans 14 amino acids. CDR3 in DNA: TGCGCCAGCAGCTTGCGGGGGGGTCGGGAGACCCAGTACTTC. It specifies CASSLRGGRETQYF. The complete variable domain, with remaining parts taken from reference TRBV5-1 and TRBJ2-5, reads KAGVTQTPRYLIKTRGQQVTLSCSPISGHRSVSWYQQTPGQGLQFLFEYFSETQRNKGNFPGRFSGRQFSNSRSEMNVSTLELGDSALYLCASSLRGGRETQYFGPGTRLLVL.

The chain recombines TRBV2 with TRBJ2-1; 7 bases line up with TRBD1. Trimming removed 6 bases from V and 6 bases from J; junction bases left unmatched: 8. CDR3 length: 14 amino acids. Germline-derived CDR1 and CDR2 are SNHLY and FYNNEI. CDR3 in amino acids: CASRRTGGRNEQFF. CDR3 coding DNA: TGTGCCAGCAGACGGACAGGAGGCCGCAATGAGCAGTTCTTC.

The chain employs TRBV29-1 and TRBJ2-3, with D perhaps matching TRBD1 or TRBD2 (5 bases each). Germline CDR1 and CDR2: SQVTM and ANQGSEA. This CDR3 is 12 amino acids long. The V gene lost 2 bases and the J gene lost 8 bases, with 11 bases spanning the gap. CDR3 nucleotides: TGCAGCGTTGAAAAGGGTGGGGGTACGCAGTATTTT. Its protein is CSVEKGGGTQYF.

This clone was recorded a few times. V gene TRBV14 combines with J gene TRBJ1-4, with a possible D match to TRBD1 (6 bases). In germline, CDR1 is SGHDN, CDR2 FVKESK. V was cut by 6 bases and J by 8 bases, with 13 bases left in between. This CDR3 comprises 13 residues. The CDR3 DNA reads TGTGCCAGCAGACAACAGGGCGGGGAAAAACTGTTTTTT. Encoded protein: CASRQQGGEKLFF.

The chain has TRBV5-1 and TRBJ2-5; 7 positions match TRBD2. The length of the CDR3 is 15 residues. From germline, CDR1 is SGHRS and CDR2 YFSETQ. The V gene end was trimmed by 4 bases and the J gene end by 5 bases; junction bases not matched to a gene: 11. For the CDR3, the DNA is TGCGCCAGCAGCCCACGACCCGGACTAGGCGAGACCCAGTACTTC. Translation gives CASSPRPGLGETQYF. Variable domain in full (rest from reference TRBV5-1 and TRBJ2-5): KAGVTQTPRYLIKTRGQQVTLSCSPISGHRSVSWYQQTPGQGLQFLFEYFSETQRNKGNFPGRFSGRQFSNSRSEMNVSTLELGDSALYLCASSPRPGLGETQYFGPGTRLLVL.

The chain has TRBV7-9 and TRBJ1-1, with D unclear. The CDR3 totals 13 residues. The V and J ends lost 3 bases and 0 bases respectively, with 5 bases between them. Germline-derived CDR1 and CDR2 are SEHNR and FQNEAQ (reference sequence). The CDR3 nucleotides are TGTGCCAGCAGCTTCGGATTGAACACTGAAGCTTTCTTT. Protein: CASSFGLNTEAFF. The variable domain in full, completed from reference TRBV7-9 and TRBJ1-1, reads DTGVSQNPRHKITKRGQNVTFRCDPISEHNRLYWYRQTLGQGPEFLTYFQNEAQLEKSRLLSDRFSAERPKGSFSTLEIQRTEQGDSAMYLCASSFGLNTEAFFGQGTRLTVV.

This clone occurred a few times. The V gene is TRBV27, the J gene TRBJ1-1, with D perhaps TRBD1 (6 bases). V was shortened by 8 bases and J by 1 base, with 11 bases between the two germline ends. Germline CDR1 is MNHEY and CDR2 is SMNVEV (reference sequence). This CDR3 region has 13 residues. The CDR3 nucleotides read TGTGCCAGCGGAGACAGGAAGAACACTGAAGCTTTCTTT. This codes for CASGDRKNTEAFF.

This clone has more than one count but fewer than ten. The CDR3 loop is CASSHGADQPQHF. The CDR3 DNA sequence: TGTGCCAGCAGCCACGGTGCGGATCAGCCCCAGCATTTT. This chain joins TRBV6-5 and TRBJ1-5; D gene unclear. This CDR3 spans 13 amino acids. V was shortened by 6 bases and J by 5 bases, with 11 bases between the two germline ends. CDR1 and CDR2 from the germline V gene are MNHEY and SVGAGI.

The chain recombines TRBV27 with TRBJ1-2; D gene uncertain. Between the trimmed V and J ends, which lost 3 bases and 0 bases, there was a span of 8 bases. Per the germline V gene, CDR1 is MNHEY and CDR2 is SMNVEV (reference sequence). The CDR3 consists of 14 residues. CDR3 residues: CASSFGQSNYGYTF. CDR3 DNA: TGTGCCAGCAGTTTCGGGCAGTCTAACTATGGCTACACCTTC.

This chain uses TRBV4-1 with TRBJ1-4; D gene uncertain. The CDR3 covers 15 residues. CDR1 MGHRA and CDR2 YSYEKL come from the germline V gene. V lost 1 base and J lost 0, with 6 bases in between. CDR3 coding DNA: TGCGCCAGCAGCCAAGGCACGTCAACTAATGAAAAACTGTTTTTT. Protein product: CASSQGTSTNEKLFF.